The rows below give T cell receptor beta chains drawn from one sample of a study of vaccination and CD4 T cells after COVID-19. One entry per CDR3 protein results from TCRdb running MiXCR on the PCR reads. The sample includes 12,000 or so distinct CDR3 sequences, about 40% seen only once; the top ten take approximately 15%. These receptors are not linked to any known antigen. The sequenced material came from CD4+ T cells from blood, cultured in vitro. The receptors were gathered from a human donor in good health. Each CDR3 is given with its conserved first and last residue. The order of the fields is clone size, V gene, D gene, J gene, CDR3 DNA, CDR3 protein. The D gene is left open where the match is weak. Clone size is stated in some rows and not others, as once, few, many or a class when expanded.

>NA|TRBV10-3|TRBD1|TRBJ2-2
TGTGCCATCACTGACAGGGGGAAAACCGGGGAGCTGTTTTTT
CAITDRGKTGELFF
>medium-sized|TRBV27|TRBD1|TRBJ1-6
TGTGCCAGCAGCCAGGGACAGGGGGCAGGAAAATCACCCCTCCACTTT
CASSQGQGAGKSPLHF
>few|TRBV20-1|NA|TRBJ1-1
TGCAGTGCGCCGTGGGGGGCTGAAGCTTTCTTT
CSAPWGAEAFF
>NA|TRBV7-9|NA|TRBJ2-3
TGTGCCAGCAGCTGGGGACCGGGTAGCACAGATACGCAGTATTTT
CASSWGPGSTDTQYF
>large|TRBV10-3|NA|TRBJ2-7
TGTGCCATCAGTGACGGTTCCTACGAGCAGTACTTC
CAISDGSYEQYF
>NA|TRBV20-1|TRBD1|TRBJ1-1
TGCAGTGCTACGATGGGGACAGCCAGGAACACTGAAGCTTTCTTT
CSATMGTARNTEAFF
>few|TRBV10-3|NA|TRBJ1-1
TGTGCCATCAGTGACCATAGAGGCGGAATGAACACTGAAGCTTTCTTT
CAISDHRGGMNTEAFF
>NA|TRBV7-3|TRBD2|TRBJ2-4
TGTGCCAGCAGCTCTAGCGGGAGGGCGAACATTCAGTACTTC
CASSSSGRANIQYF
>few|TRBV20-1|TRBD2|TRBJ2-7
TGCAGTGCCGAGACTAGCGGGAGGTTCGACTACGAGCAGTACTTC
CSAETSGRFDYEQYF
>few|TRBV6-2/TRBV6-3|NA|TRBJ1-2
TGTGCCAGCAGTTACGGATGGGACGGCTACACCTTC
CASSYGWDGYTF
>NA|TRBV29-1|TRBD1|TRBJ1-1
TGCAGCGCCGAAGGGGGCCTGAACACTGAAGCTTTCTTT
CSAEGGLNTEAFF
>NA|TRBV4-1|NA|TRBJ2-3
TGCGCCAGCAGCCTGGACCGGACGGGGGCAGATACGCAGTATTTT
CASSLDRTGADTQYF
>NA|TRBV20-1|NA|TRBJ1-2
TGCAGTGCTCGGAGGGGCTTAGATGGCTACACCTTC
CSARRGLDGYTF
>few|TRBV7-2|NA|TRBJ1-1
TGTGCCAGCAGTTATCAATCGAACACTGAAGCTTTCTTT
CASSYQSNTEAFF
>NA|TRBV20-1|TRBD2|TRBJ2-3
TGCAGTGCTAGAATAATGGGGGCTAGCGGGAGTACAGATACGCAGTATTTT
CSARIMGASGSTDTQYF